This TCR beta chain was recorded in a study of CD8+CD57+ T cells in acquired aplastic anemia. Overall study: Quantities of DNA derived from sorted CD4+ and CD8+ cells averaged around 3.2 ug.

TCR beta VDJ combinations and CDR3 sequences were profiled from genomic DNA. TCRdb reprocessed the reads via MiXCR and lists one record per CDR3 protein. The profile shows approximately 470,000 distinct CDR3 sequences, around 33% of them singletons. Trimming left V 0 bases short and J 6 bases short, with 12 bases between. Germline V gene data show CDR1 as DFQATT and CDR2 as SNEGSKA (reference sequence). The CDR3 is 14 amino acids. This clonotype was seen at least ten times. It was patients with CD8+CD57+ cell expansion by flow cytometry who were chosen for sequencing. With no exception, the patients had severe acquired aplastic anemia. There was no therapy given to any patient before the blood sampling took place.

This receptor was identified in a human donor with aplastic anemia. Source material: sorted CD4+, CD8+, or CD8+CD57+ T cells (not recorded which) from PBMCs. The chain recombines TRBV20-1 with TRBJ1-5, with D possibly being TRBD1 (6 bases). CDR3 protein: CSARDRGGSQPQHF. The CDR3 coding sequence is TGCAGTGCTAGAGACAGGGGCGGGAGTCAGCCCCAGCATTTT.